This TCR beta chain was sequenced in a study of T cell changes during pregnancy in multiple sclerosis. Only one count was recorded for this clone. Some clones are missing from TCRdb's copy, which holds only in-frame ones; the method was immunoSEQ multiplex PCR. Of about 96,000 clones listed, approximately 92% were seen once; the top ten hold about 2.7%. The V and J ends lost 6 bases and 4 bases, in that order; junction bases with no gene match: 9. The CDR3 totals 15 residues. Germline lookup yields CDR1 MDHEN and CDR2 SYDVKM. The specimen comprised peripheral blood, sampled in the first trimester of pregnancy. This chain uses TRBV28 with TRBJ1-2; 9 bases are a match to TRBD1. The TCR was taken from a female donor with multiple sclerosis, enrolled in a pregnancy study. The CDR3 nucleotides are TGTGCCAGCAGCTCCGGACAGGGGTTGGGCTATGGCTACACCTTC. Amino acids: CASSSGQGLGYGYTF.